This entry lists 24 T cell receptor beta chains sequenced from one sample in a study of T cell clonotyping in hematopoietic cell transplantation. The protocol was immunoSEQ multiplex PCR, while the TCRdb copy is restricted to in-frame clones and leaves out a portion. The table lists roughly 20,000 clones, approximately 87% of them singletons. Time point described: recipient sample about 28 days before transplant, after cytoreduction. This sample comprised peripheral blood mononuclear cells, obtained before stem cell transplant. All receptors come from a man aged 18-30 years with biphenotypic leukemia. Some clones in this sample may be carry-over from other donors' samples.

The J gene is TRBJ2-1, the V gene TRBV4-3; D is possibly TRBD1 or TRBD2 (5 bases each). V was trimmed by 0 bases and J by 0 bases, leaving 6 bases between them. This CDR3 has 15 amino acids. Germline loops: CDR1 LGHNA, CDR2 YSLEER. The CDR3 region has the DNA TGCGCCAGCAGCCAAGAGGGACCCTCCTACAATGAGCAGTTCTTC. Protein sequence: CASSQEGPSYNEQFF.

This rearrangement joins TRBV6-5 to TRBJ2-1; weak D call: TRBD2 (5 bases). V gave up 6 bases and J gave up 5 bases, with 11 bases separating them. The V gene's germline CDR1 is MNHEY and CDR2 SVGAGI. The CDR3 has 13 residues. CDR3 nucleotide sequence: TGTGCCAGCAGGAGCGGCCCCCACAATGAGCAGTTCTTC. Its protein is CASRSGPHNEQFF.

This chain joins TRBV30 and TRBJ2-7, with D perhaps TRBD2 (6 bases). There are 14 residues in the CDR3. V lost 0 bases and J 3 bases, leaving 12 bases between the germline ends. Germline CDR1 is GTSNPN and CDR2 is SVGIG (reference sequence). CDR3 bases: TGTGCCTGGAGTGTTGGGGGAGGTCACTACGAGCAGTACTTC. Protein product: CAWSVGGGHYEQYF.

V and J are TRBV29-1 and TRBJ1-2, with D uncertain. The germline V and J ends were trimmed by 5 bases and 3 bases, with 7 bases remaining between them. Germline V gene data show CDR1 as SQVTM and CDR2 as ANQGSEA. This CDR3 is 11 amino acids long. CDR3 sequence (DNA): TGCAGCGTTAGCTGGCACTATGGCTACACCTTC. It yields the protein CSVSWHYGYTF.

This chain connects TRBV11-3 to TRBJ1-1; D call uncertain. The CDR3 has 15 amino acids. CDR1 and CDR2 from the germline V gene are SGHNT and YENEEA. V lost 0 bases, J lost 0 bases, and 8 bases lay in between. The CDR3, as DNA: TGTGCCAGCAGCTTAGATGGGTCCTTGAACACTGAAGCTTTCTTT. Encoded protein: CASSLDGSLNTEAFF.

On this clone itself: Compared with germline, one end of the junction differs, possibly owing to a read error. V usage is TRBV6-6 and J usage is TRBJ1-3; D gene uncertain. The CDR3 totals 12 residues. Germline V gene lookup returns CDR1 MNHNY and CDR2 SVGAGI (reference sequence). CDR3 in amino acids: CASSYSANTIYF. CDR3 nucleotides: TGTGCCAGCAGTTACTCTGCAAACACCATATATTTT.

The gene calls are TRBV7-6 and TRBJ1-2; 8 bases match TRBD1. Trimming at V came to 2 bases and at J to 6 bases, leaving 8 bases not matched to a gene. Germline values: CDR1 SGHVS, CDR2 FNYEAQ. The CDR3 totals 15 residues. CDR3 region: CASSLTDRDYDGYTF. The CDR3 nucleotides read TGTGCCAGCAGCTTAACGGACAGGGACTACGATGGCTACACCTTC.

The chain employs TRBV6-5 and TRBJ2-3, with 8 bases aligning to TRBD1. This CDR3 is built from 14 residues. The trim removed 6 bases at V and 6 bases at J, leaving 8 bases unmatched. Germline V gene sequence: CDR1 MNHEY, CDR2 SVGAGI. CDR3: CASRGQGTWDTQYF. The CDR3 DNA is TGTGCCAGCAGAGGACAGGGCACCTGGGATACGCAGTATTTT.

The genes are TRBV5-4 and TRBJ1-2, with D unclear. The CDR3 is 13 residues long. CDR1 and CDR2 from the germline V gene are SGHNT and YYREEE (reference sequence). Trimming cost V 1 base and J 3 bases, with 7 bases left between them. The CDR3 nucleotides read TGTGCCAGCAGCTTGATGGTCTACTATGGCTACACCTTC. It translates to CASSLMVYYGYTF. Looking up the rest from reference TRBV5-4 and TRBJ1-2 gives the full variable domain: ETGVTQSPTHLIKTRGQQVTLRCSSQSGHNTVSWYQQALGQGPQFIFQYYREEENGRGNFPPRFSGLQFPNYSSELNVNALELDDSALYLCASSLMVYYGYTFGSGTRLTVV.

The chain carries TRBV5-4 and TRBJ2-3; 8 bases map to TRBD1. The germline V gene encodes CDR1 SGHNT and CDR2 YYREEE (reference sequence). This CDR3 comprises 14 residues. Trimming cost V 5 bases and J 4 bases; bases outside gene matches: 6. CDR3 in amino acids: CASRFAQGADTQYF. In nucleotides, the CDR3 is TGTGCCAGCAGGTTTGCACAGGGGGCAGATACGCAGTATTTT.

CDR3 nucleotide sequence: TGTGCCAGCAGCTCTCGAGGCTACACCTTC. The encoded protein is CASSSRGYTF. V gene TRBV7-9 combines with J gene TRBJ1-2; no definite D call. The germline CDR1 and CDR2 sequences are SEHNR and FQNEAQ (reference sequence). Deletions cut 4 bases from V and 8 bases from J, with 5 bases between. The CDR3 contains 10 residues.

The CDR3: CASSLEGRMGTDTQYF. The CDR3 bases are TGTGCCAGCAGCTTAGAGGGGCGAATGGGCACAGATACGCAGTATTTT. The genes are TRBV7-3 and TRBJ2-3; D may be TRBD1 or TRBD2 (5 bases each). Per the germline V gene, CDR1 is SGHTA and CDR2 is FQGTGA. The ends were cut back, 2 bases at V and 1 base at J, with 13 bases in the middle. This CDR3 has 16 residues. Filled out from reference TRBV7-3 and TRBJ2-3, the complete variable domain reads GAGVSQTPSNKVTEKGKYVELRCDPISGHTALYWYRQSLGQGPEFLIYFQGTGAADDSGLPNDRFFAVRPEGSVSTLKIQRTERGDSAVYLCASSLEGRMGTDTQYFGPGTRLTVL.

In this sample, this clone turned up once. V and J are TRBV5-1 and TRBJ2-7; unclear D gene. Germline V gene sequence: CDR1 SGHRS, CDR2 YFSETQ. This CDR3 contains 14 residues. V dropped 1 base and J dropped 0 bases, with 8 bases sitting between them. The CDR3 is CASSLTLVSYEQYF. As DNA, the CDR3 is TGCGCCAGCAGCTTGACTCTAGTCTCCTACGAGCAGTACTTC.

The sample holds one count of this clone. The rearrangement joins TRBV6-5 to TRBJ2-2; no clear D. Trimming removed 6 bases at V and 4 bases at J, with 12 bases between. The germline gives CDR1 MNHEY, CDR2 SVGAGI. The CDR3 totals 14 residues. CDR3 coding DNA: TGTGCCAGCAGGCCCGACCCCTCCACCGGGGAGCTGTTTTTT. Protein: CASRPDPSTGELFF.

The genes are TRBV5-1 and TRBJ1-1; D is perhaps TRBD1 (5 bases). The CDR3 totals 14 residues. Germline lookup yields CDR1 SGHRS and CDR2 YFSETQ. The V end lost 0 bases, the J end lost 2 bases, and 8 bases lay between the germline ends. CDR3 protein: CASSLATGNTEAFF. CDR3 coding DNA: TGCGCCAGCAGCTTGGCCACAGGAAACACTGAAGCTTTCTTT. The full variable domain, completed using reference TRBV5-1 and TRBJ1-1, is KAGVTQTPRYLIKTRGQQVTLSCSPISGHRSVSWYQQTPGQGLQFLFEYFSETQRNKGNFPGRFSGRQFSNSRSEMNVSTLELGDSALYLCASSLATGNTEAFFGQGTRLTVV.

The chain carries TRBV9 and TRBJ1-3; D is unresolved. CDR1 and CDR2 (germline): SGDLS, YYNGEE. The CDR3 is 15 amino acids. Trimming took off 0 bases at V and 0 bases at J, with 7 bases between the two ends. The CDR3 DNA reads as TGTGCCAGCAGCGTAGACTGGAGCTCTGGAAACACCATATATTTT. This translates into CASSVDWSSGNTIYF.

The rearrangement uses TRBV11-3 and TRBJ2-7; 7 bases are shared with TRBD1. Germline CDR1 reads SGHNT; CDR2 reads YENEEA. Unmatched junction bases numbered 7, after V lost 5 bases and J lost 6 bases. The CDR3 runs 13 residues. DNA of the CDR3: TGTGCCAGCAGCGCTGGGACAGCCGGCGAGCAGTACTTC. This codes for CASSAGTAGEQYF.

J is TRBJ1-1 and V is TRBV6-5; D possibly corresponds to TRBD1 (6 bases). V lost 5 bases, J lost 3 bases, and 16 bases lay in between. Germline V gene data show CDR1 as MNHEY and CDR2 as SVGAGI. The CDR3 length is 15 residues. The CDR3 spells CASSSHDRYHTEAFF. The CDR3 DNA reads TGTGCCAGCAGTAGTCATGACAGGTACCACACTGAAGCTTTCTTT.

The chain carries TRBV10-3 and TRBJ2-7, with 9 bases fitting TRBD2. This CDR3 is 17 amino acids long. The germline CDR1 and CDR2 sequences are ENHRY and SYGVKD. The trim removed 2 bases at V and 0 bases at J, leaving 8 bases unmatched. The DNA of the CDR3 is TGTGCCATCAGTGAGACCCGACTAGCGGAGGGCTCCTACGAGCAGTACTTC. It encodes CAISETRLAEGSYEQYF.

The chain employs TRBV30 and TRBJ2-1, with D unresolved. CDR1 is GTSNPN and CDR2 is SVGIG in the germline V gene (reference sequence). Trimming left V 1 base short and J 8 bases short, with 9 bases between. This CDR3 spans 12 amino acids. For the CDR3, the DNA is TGTGCCTGGAGTGAGGGAACCTATGAGCAGTTCTTC. Protein: CAWSEGTYEQFF.

The chain links TRBV7-8 to TRBJ2-3; 11 bases are shared with TRBD2. Germline CDR1 SGHVS, CDR2 FQNEAQ. V lost 6 bases, J lost 4 bases, and 6 bases stayed unmatched. CDR3 length: 15 amino acids. CDR3 region: CASRLSGRAPDTQYF. The CDR3 nucleotides are TGTGCCAGCAGGCTTAGCGGGAGGGCTCCAGATACGCAGTATTTT.

The chain has TRBV2 and TRBJ1-2; D might be TRBD1 (6 bases). Germline V gene sequence: CDR1 SNHLY, CDR2 FYNNEI. This CDR3 contains 17 residues. Deletions cut 9 bases from V and 5 bases from J, with 28 bases between. The CDR3 loop is CARAKDQGGSIPYGYTF. DNA of the CDR3: TGTGCCAGAGCAAAGGATCAAGGGGGGTCTATTCCTTATGGCTACACCTTC.

This clone was counted once. This chain links TRBV27 with TRBJ2-3; D might be TRBD1 (7 bases). Looked up from germline, CDR1 is MNHEY and CDR2 is SMNVEV (reference sequence). Trimming pared 8 bases from V and 5 bases from J, leaving 14 bases between. This CDR3 is 13 amino acids long. Here the CDR3 reads CASGHRGGDTQYF. In nucleotides, the CDR3 is TGTGCCAGCGGACACAGGGGAGGAGATACGCAGTATTTT.

This chain uses TRBV30 with TRBJ1-1, with unresolved D. The CDR3 is 12 amino acids. The germline V gene has CDR1 GTSNPN and CDR2 SVGIG (reference sequence). V shed 4 bases and J shed 5 bases, with 11 bases lying between them. CDR3 amino acids: CAWTDSGTEAFF. The CDR3 coding sequence is TGTGCCTGGACAGACTCGGGTACTGAAGCTTTCTTT.